Shown below are 15 T cell receptor beta chains from a single sample sequenced in a study of T cells in Graves' hyperthyroidism and ophthalmopathy. Regions amplified from RNA transcripts were the TCR beta CDR3 regions. With the HTBI primer set, the TCR CDR3 went through a first round of RT-PCR. TCRdb called the multiplex PCR reads again in MiXCR, with one record for every CDR3 protein. The data contain nearly 600,000 distinct CDR3 sequences, approximately 14% of them seen just once; the ten biggest clones take up 5.5% to 7.5%. Sequencing was carried out using blood. The receptors shown here come from a woman between 25 and 40 years old with Graves' hyperthyroidism that later progressed to Graves' ophthalmopathy.

At least ten counts were recorded for this clonotype. The genes are TRBV12-3 or TRBV12-4 and TRBJ1-2, with D possibly matching TRBD1 (6 bases). V was trimmed by 7 bases and J by 8 bases, leaving 17 bases between them. The CDR3 loop spans 13 amino acids. DNA for the CDR3: TGTGCCAGCACCACAGGGATGCCTAGAGGCTACACCTTC. As protein: CASTTGMPRGYTF.

This clonotype was picked up many times. V and J are TRBV7-3 and TRBJ2-7; 8 nucleotides agree with TRBD2. This CDR3 is built from 14 residues. The germline gives CDR1 SGHTA, CDR2 FQGTGA. V lost 2 bases, J lost 6 bases, and 6 bases stayed unmatched. The CDR3 region is CASSLEAGAVEQYF. The CDR3, as DNA: TGTGCCAGCAGCTTAGAAGCGGGAGCGGTCGAGCAGTACTTC.

This clonotype occurred many times. The chain recombines TRBV5-8 with TRBJ2-3; tentative D call: TRBD2 (6 bases). This CDR3 is 16 amino acids long. Trimming took off 3 bases at V and 1 base at J, with 15 bases between the two ends. Germline V CDR1 and CDR2: SGHTS, YDEGEE. The CDR3 DNA is TGTGCCAGCAGCTGGAGGGCGGGGATCGGCACAGATACGCAGTATTTT. Its translation: CASSWRAGIGTDTQYF.

This clonotype was found many times. The J gene is TRBJ2-1, the V gene TRBV13; tentative D call: TRBD2 (6 bases). This CDR3 has 16 amino acids. Germline CDR1 is PRHDT and CDR2 is FYEKMQ (reference sequence). Trimming removed 4 bases at V and 2 bases at J, with 15 bases between. CDR3 sequence reads: CASSSTGDWTYNEQFF. In nucleotides, the CDR3 is TGTGCCAGCAGCTCCACGGGGGACTGGACCTACAATGAGCAGTTCTTC.

This clonotype was found many times. The chain combines TRBV30 with TRBJ1-1, with D hard to call. The CDR3 length is 13 residues. Germline values: CDR1 GTSNPN, CDR2 SVGIG (reference sequence). V was trimmed by 0 bases and J by 7 bases, leaving 12 bases between them. The chain's CDR3 is CAWSVSGQGEAFF. The CDR3 DNA follows: TGTGCCTGGAGTGTATCCGGGCAAGGTGAAGCTTTCTTT.

In this sample, this clonotype turned up many times. V usage is TRBV2 and J usage is TRBJ2-2, with 7 bases aligning to TRBD2. CDR1 and CDR2 from the germline V gene are SNHLY and FYNNEI. The J segment lost 5 bases and the V segment lost 4 bases, leaving 7 bases of the junction unmatched. The CDR3 loop spans 15 amino acids. CDR3 residues: CASSVGGRGTGELFF. DNA for the CDR3: TGTGCCAGCAGTGTAGGCGGGAGAGGAACCGGGGAGCTGTTTTTT.

In its sample, this clonotype was seen once. It may be a read error: a sequence one base away is much more abundant. This chain joins TRBV6-5 and TRBJ1-4, with D possibly matching TRBD1 (6 bases). There are 14 residues in the CDR3. Germline-derived CDR1 and CDR2 are MNHEY and SVGAGI. CDR3 loop: CASTFGGGGEKLSF. CDR3 in DNA: TGTGCCAGCACTTTTGGGGGGGGCGGAGAAAAACTGTCTTTT.

At least ten counts were recorded for this clonotype. The rearrangement uses TRBV12-3 or TRBV12-4 and TRBJ1-4; D might be TRBD1 (5 bases). The CDR3 covers 16 residues. Trimming left V 3 bases short and J 1 base short, with 12 bases between. The CDR3 nucleotides read TGTGCCAGCAGTTTGGGAGCAGGGCTAACTAATGAAAAACTGTTTTTT. Its protein product is CASSLGAGLTNEKLFF.

The table lists this clonotype with a few counts. The chain links TRBV20-1 to TRBJ2-5; D call uncertain. The CDR3 is made up of 14 amino acids. Germline values: CDR1 DFQATT, CDR2 SNEGSKA (reference sequence). Trimming stripped 4 bases from V and 5 bases from J, with 17 bases between. The CDR3 loop is CSATRPPLGETQYF. DNA of the CDR3: TGCAGTGCTACACGCCCCCCCCTAGGGGAGACCCAGTACTTC.

The gene calls are TRBV2 and TRBJ2-1, with a possible D match to TRBD2 (5 bases). With 7 bases removed from V and 0 bases from J, the gap between germline ends came to 13 bases. Germline-derived CDR1 and CDR2 are SNHLY and FYNNEI. This CDR3 region has 15 residues. The DNA of the CDR3 is TGTGCCAGCACCCAAATGGAGGTCTCCTACAATGAGCAGTTCTTC. Protein: CASTQMEVSYNEQFF.

This clonotype was counted a few times. The gene calls are TRBV9 and TRBJ2-3, with D unclear. The CDR3 is 15 residues long. Trimming removed 0 bases from V and 5 bases from J, with 13 bases in between. CDR1 SGDLS and CDR2 YYNGEE come from the germline V gene. The CDR3 is CASSVDISSVDTQYF. DNA of the CDR3: TGTGCCAGCAGCGTAGATATTAGTTCAGTAGATACGCAGTATTTT.

This clonotype was seen repeatedly, ten times or more. The chain has TRBV20-1 and TRBJ2-1, with 8 bases matching TRBD1. The CDR3 totals 14 residues. Looked up from germline, CDR1 is DFQATT and CDR2 is SNEGSKA (reference sequence). V lost 5 bases and J lost 8; bases outside the gene matches: 11. The CDR3 sequence: CSAGQGQGGDEQFF. For the CDR3, the DNA is TGCAGTGCTGGACAAGGACAGGGCGGGGATGAGCAGTTCTTC.

Remarks on this clonotype: With a much larger clone just one base away, this may be a read error. The chain links TRBV7-8 to TRBJ2-3, with D unclear. Germline V gene data show CDR1 as SGHVS and CDR2 as FQNEAQ. This CDR3 is 15 amino acids long. CDR3 loop: CPSSRTPVDTDTQYF. CDR3 DNA: TGTCCCAGCAGCCGTACCCCCGTGGACACAGATACGCAGTATTTT.

This clonotype appeared many times. CDR3: CSGTGTGEEKLFF. For the CDR3, the DNA is TGCAGCGGAACCGGGACAGGGGAGGAAAAACTGTTTTTT. The V call is TRBV29-1, the J call TRBJ1-4; the match to TRBD1 covers 10 bases. Trimming took 7 bases from V and 8 from J; bases not matched to a gene: 7. The germline gives CDR1 SQVTM, CDR2 ANQGSEA. The CDR3 runs to 13 residues.

This clonotype was seen repeatedly, ten times or more. The rearrangement links TRBV11-2 to TRBJ2-1; possible D gene TRBD1, 6 bases. The CDR3 is 16 amino acids. Germline V CDR1 and CDR2: SGHAT, FQNNGV. The ends were cut back, 7 bases at V and 0 bases at J, with 16 bases in the middle. For the CDR3, the DNA is TGTGCCAGCACCTTTGGGACATTAAGCTCCTACAATGAGCAGTTCTTC. Protein sequence: CASTFGTLSSYNEQFF.